The 23 T cell receptor beta chains below all came from one sample that was sequenced in a study of long-term antiretroviral therapy in people with HIV. Sequencing used immunoSEQ v3.0 at survey level. This table comes from immunoSEQ multiplex PCR, and its TCRdb copy is limited to in-frame clones, with some not included. Seen here are 30,000 to 35,000 clones, about 97% observed once, and the top ten hold approximately 3%. The sample here was unsorted PBMCs, taken 6.9 years after starting antiretroviral therapy. The receptors come from a young man with HIV.

The chain combines TRBV7-3 with TRBJ2-1; 7 bases fit TRBD2. This CDR3 has 16 residues. CDR1 is SGHTA, CDR2 FQGTGA, per germline. J was trimmed by 6 bases and V by 1 base; bases with no gene match: 9. CDR3 nucleotide sequence: TGTGCCAGCAGCTTAAGCCCGGGCGCGGGGGTCAATGAGCAGTTCTTC. It is translated as CASSLSPGAGVNEQFF. The complete variable domain, with remaining parts taken from reference TRBV7-3 and TRBJ2-1, reads GAGVSQTPSNKVTEKGKYVELRCDPISGHTALYWYRQSLGQGPEFLIYFQGTGAADDSGLPNDRFFAVRPEGSVSTLKIQRTERGDSAVYLCASSLSPGAGVNEQFFGPGTRLTVL.

The CDR3 DNA reads as TGTGCCAGCAGCAAGCAGGGCGCTTTCAATCAGCCCCAGCATTTT. Its protein is CASSKQGAFNQPQHF. The chain is built from TRBV9 and TRBJ1-5, with a possible D match to TRBD1 (5 bases). V lost 4 bases, J lost 3 bases, and 14 bases lay in between. Germline lookup yields CDR1 SGDLS and CDR2 YYNGEE. CDR3 size: 15 residues.

This rearrangement joins TRBV4-2 to TRBJ1-1; 11 bases line up with TRBD1. Germline lookup yields CDR1 LGHNA and CDR2 YNFKEQ. This CDR3 is 15 amino acids long. The V gene end was trimmed by 0 bases and the J gene end by 6 bases; junction bases not matched to a gene: 3. CDR3 sequence: CASSQEDRGLAEAFF. Written as DNA, the CDR3 is TGTGCCAGCAGCCAAGAGGACAGGGGGCTCGCTGAAGCTTTCTTT.

This rearrangement joins TRBV4-1 to TRBJ1-2; D might be TRBD1 (5 bases). CDR3 length: 14 residues. Germline CDR1 MGHRA, CDR2 YSYEKL. Between the trimmed V and J ends, which lost 0 bases and 4 bases, there was a span of 9 bases. In nucleotides, the CDR3 is TGCGCCAGCAGCCAAGATTGGGGGGGCTATGGCTACACCTTC. Translated, it gives CASSQDWGGYGYTF.

This chain links TRBV27 with TRBJ2-2, with 7 nucleotides matching TRBD2. V lost 2 bases and J lost 4; bases outside the gene matches: 10. Germline CDR1 and CDR2: MNHEY and SMNVEV (reference sequence). The CDR3 is 17 residues long. Here the CDR3 reads CASSLVAGGSGTGELFF. In DNA form, the CDR3 reads TGTGCCAGCAGTTTAGTAGCAGGCGGGAGTGGCACCGGGGAGCTGTTTTTT.

This clone was picked up one time. V and J are TRBV29-1 and TRBJ2-7, with D unclear. Trimming took off 6 bases at V and 1 base at J, with 10 bases between the two ends. The CDR3 sequence is 12 residues long. The germline CDR1 and CDR2 sequences are SQVTM and ANQGSEA. CDR3: CSVSTESYEQYF. The DNA for the CDR3 is TGCAGCGTCTCGACCGAATCCTACGAGCAGTACTTC.

This chain links TRBV6-5 with TRBJ2-7, with TRBD1 matching 9 bases. Germline trimming cut 8 bases from V and 3 bases from J; bases unmatched to any gene: 8. Germline CDR1 reads MNHEY; CDR2 reads SVGAGI. This CDR3 spans 14 amino acids. The CDR3 spells CASGSRDRDYEQYF. The CDR3 region has the DNA TGTGCCAGCGGATCCCGGGACAGGGACTACGAGCAGTACTTC.

J is TRBJ1-4 and V is TRBV29-1; D gene uncertain. V lost 5 bases to trimming and J lost 5 bases, with 12 bases between them. Germline assignment: CDR1 SQVTM and CDR2 ANQGSEA. The CDR3 contains 13 residues. Written as DNA, the CDR3 is TGCAGCGTTAGTCAGGTCCTCAATGAAAAACTGTTTTTT. This encodes CSVSQVLNEKLFF.

The rearrangement uses TRBV7-3 and TRBJ2-3; 11 nucleotides line up with TRBD2. V shed 3 bases, J shed 3 bases, and the junction held 2 bases outside the gene matches. There are 15 residues in the CDR3. Per germline, CDR1 SGHTA and CDR2 FQGTGA. CDR3 residues: CASSLGLAETDTQYF. The CDR3 coding sequence is TGTGCCAGCAGCTTGGGACTAGCGGAAACAGATACGCAGTATTTT.

The gene calls are TRBV2 and TRBJ1-2, with D perhaps matching TRBD1 (6 bases). The CDR3 consists of 14 residues. Germline V CDR1 and CDR2: SNHLY, FYNNEI. Trimming shortened V by 4 bases and J by 3 bases, and 12 bases separated the two germline ends. In DNA form, the CDR3 reads TGTGCCAGCAGTGTTTCTTGGACAGACTATGGCTACACCTTC. Translation: CASSVSWTDYGYTF.

This clone was recorded only once. The chain is built from TRBV9 and TRBJ2-1; tentatively, D is TRBD2 (6 bases). The CDR3 is made up of 13 amino acids. Germline V gene sequence: CDR1 SGDLS, CDR2 YYNGEE. Trimming pared 3 bases from V and 5 bases from J, leaving 9 bases between. The CDR3 loop is CASSASAHNEQFF. As DNA, the CDR3 is TGTGCCAGCAGCGCTAGCGCCCACAATGAGCAGTTCTTC. The variable domain in full, completed from reference TRBV9 and TRBJ2-1, reads DSGVTQTPKHLITATGQRVTLRCSPRSGDLSVYWYQQSLDQGLQFLIQYYNGEERAKGNILERFSAQQFPDLHSELNLSSLELGDSALYFCASSASAHNEQFFGPGTRLTVL.

The chain links TRBV30 to TRBJ2-7; TRBD1 might be the D (5 bases). CDR1 is GTSNPN and CDR2 is SVGIG in the germline V gene (reference sequence). Trimming took off 2 bases at V and 2 bases at J, with 22 bases between the two ends. The CDR3 length is 17 residues. The CDR3 nucleotides read TGTGCCTGGAGTCCCCCTCCGACAGCTCTCCCCCCCTACGAGCAGTACTTC. Its translation is CAWSPPPTALPPYEQYF. The variable domain in full, completed from reference TRBV30 and TRBJ2-7, reads SQTIHQWPATLVQPVGSPLSLECTVEGTSNPNLYWYRQAAGRGLQLLFYSVGIGQISSEVPQNLSASRPQDRQFILSSKKLLLSDSGFYLCAWSPPPTALPPYEQYFGPGTRLTVT.

The genes are TRBV30 and TRBJ2-1; no clear D. The CDR3 is 13 amino acids. Germline assignment: CDR1 GTSNPN and CDR2 SVGIG (reference sequence). V lost 3 bases and J 8 bases, leaving 14 bases between the germline ends. The CDR3 sequence: CAWRARNLDEQFF. The CDR3 DNA sequence: TGTGCCTGGAGGGCAAGGAATTTGGATGAGCAGTTCTTC.

The J gene is TRBJ1-1, the V gene TRBV10-3; D call uncertain. CDR1 is ENHRY and CDR2 is SYGVKD in the germline V gene. Trimming stripped 2 bases from V and 3 bases from J, with 7 bases between. This CDR3 has 13 amino acids. This chain's CDR3 is CAISEGEYTEAFF. CDR3 DNA: TGTGCCATCAGTGAGGGGGAGTACACTGAAGCTTTCTTT.

This sequence joins TRBV4-2 and TRBJ1-2; a weak D match, TRBD1 (6 bases). V lost 4 bases, J lost 8 bases, and 20 bases lay in between. CDR1 and CDR2 (germline): LGHNA, YNFKEQ. CDR3 length equals 15 residues. CDR3 in amino acids: CASSRTRGEMEGYTF. CDR3 bases: TGTGCCAGCAGCCGCACCAGGGGAGAAATGGAGGGCTACACCTTC.

V gene TRBV13 combines with J gene TRBJ1-1; 8 positions agree with TRBD1. Looked up from germline, CDR1 is PRHDT and CDR2 is FYEKMQ (reference sequence). V lost 2 bases and J lost 4; bases outside the gene matches: 3. The CDR3 extends over 14 amino acids. The DNA of the CDR3 is TGTGCCAGCAGCTTACAGGGGGCAGGCACTGAAGCTTTCTTT. It is translated as CASSLQGAGTEAFF.

The rearrangement uses TRBV12-5 and TRBJ2-5, with D perhaps given as TRBD1 or TRBD2 (5 bases each). Trimming removed 1 base from V and 5 bases from J, with 11 bases in between. This CDR3 is built from 14 residues. Per the germline V gene, CDR1 is LGHNT and CDR2 is FRNRAP. CDR3 coding DNA: TGTGCTAGTGGTTTGGGAACCGAGGGGGAGACCCAGTACTTC. It codes for CASGLGTEGETQYF. Drawing the rest from reference TRBV12-5 and TRBJ2-5, the complete variable domain is DARVTQTPRHKVTEMGQEVTMRCQPILGHNTVFWYRQTMMQGLELLAYFRNRAPLDDSGMPKDRFSAEMPDATLATLKIQPSEPRDSAVYFCASGLGTEGETQYFGPGTRLLVL.

J is TRBJ1-2 and V is TRBV2; no clear D gene. V gave up 9 bases and J gave up 4 bases, with 9 bases separating them. This CDR3 has 11 amino acids. CDR1 is SNHLY and CDR2 is FYNNEI in the germline V gene. The CDR3 sequence is CASRSSYGYTF. The CDR3 DNA reads as TGTGCCAGTAGAAGCAGCTATGGCTACACCTTC.

The chain employs TRBV20-1 and TRBJ2-7, with D unclear. CDR1 is DFQATT and CDR2 is SNEGSKA in the germline V gene (reference sequence). V lost 6 bases and J lost 5, with 11 bases in between. The CDR3 totals 11 residues. CDR3 region: CSAGWSDEQYF. In DNA, the CDR3 is TGCAGTGCGGGCTGGAGCGACGAGCAGTACTTC.

The chain joins TRBV7-6 to TRBJ1-4; perhaps TRBD1 as D (5 bases). The CDR3 is 16 amino acids. The germline V gene encodes CDR1 SGHVS and CDR2 FNYEAQ. Trimming removed 2 bases from V and 3 bases from J, with 13 bases in between. CDR3 sequence (DNA): TGTGCCAGCAGCTTATCACTGAGGGGCGCTAATGAAAAACTGTTTTTT. It codes for CASSLSLRGANEKLFF. Full variable domain (remainder filled in from reference TRBV7-6 and TRBJ1-4): GAGVSQSPRYKVTKRGQDVALRCDPISGHVSLYWYRQALGQGPEFLTYFNYEAQQDKSGLPNDRFSAERPEGSISTLTIQRTEQRDSAMYRCASSLSLRGANEKLFFGSGTQLSVL.

The chain links TRBV27 to TRBJ1-2, with 8 bases matching TRBD1. CDR3 length: 15 residues. The germline gives CDR1 MNHEY, CDR2 SMNVEV (reference sequence). V shed 5 bases and J 3 bases; nucleotides not matched to a gene: 8. This CDR3 is CASSRQGRGDYGYTF. In DNA, the CDR3 is TGTGCCAGCAGTAGACAGGGGAGGGGTGACTATGGCTACACCTTC.

This clone was observed a single time. The rearrangement links TRBV9 to TRBJ2-7; TRBD2 is a possible D gene (5 bases). Trimming removed 4 bases at V and 2 bases at J, with 19 bases between. Germline V CDR1 and CDR2: SGDLS, YYNGEE. This CDR3 region has 16 residues. The CDR3 loop reads CASSLGILSGTYEQYF. The DNA for the CDR3 is TGTGCCAGCAGCCTAGGGATACTTTCGGGGACCTACGAGCAGTACTTC.

The V gene is TRBV7-2, the J gene TRBJ2-3; 10 bases match TRBD2. J lost 2 bases, V lost 1 base, and 6 bases had no gene match. Germline-derived CDR1 and CDR2 are SGHTA and FQGNSA. The CDR3 is 17 amino acids. The CDR3 is CASSLVPTSGPTDTQYF. The DNA of the CDR3 is TGTGCCAGCAGCTTAGTCCCGACTAGCGGGCCCACAGATACGCAGTATTTT. The whole variable domain, filled in from reference TRBV7-2 and TRBJ2-3, reads GAGVSQSPSNKVTEKGKDVELRCDPISGHTALYWYRQSLGQGLEFLIYFQGNSAPDKSGLPSDRFSAERTGGSVSTLTIQRTQQEDSAVYLCASSLVPTSGPTDTQYFGPGTRLTVL.